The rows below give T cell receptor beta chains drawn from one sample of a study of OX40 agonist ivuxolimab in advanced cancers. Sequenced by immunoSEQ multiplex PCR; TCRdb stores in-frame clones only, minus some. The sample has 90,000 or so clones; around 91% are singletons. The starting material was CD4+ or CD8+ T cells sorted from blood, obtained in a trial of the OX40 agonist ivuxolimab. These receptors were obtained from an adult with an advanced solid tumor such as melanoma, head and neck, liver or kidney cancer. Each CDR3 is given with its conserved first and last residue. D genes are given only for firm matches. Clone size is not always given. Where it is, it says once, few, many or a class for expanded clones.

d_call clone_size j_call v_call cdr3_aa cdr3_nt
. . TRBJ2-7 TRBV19 CASSISEGHDEQYF TGTGCCAGTAGTATTAGCGAGGGGCATGACGAGCAGTACTTC
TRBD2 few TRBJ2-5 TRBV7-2 CASSLASGRSQETQYF TGTGCCAGCAGCTTAGCTAGCGGGAGGTCACAAGAGACCCAGTACTTC
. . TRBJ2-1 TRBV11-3 CASSLRLGGEQFF TGTGCCAGCAGCTTAAGGCTAGGGGGTGAGCAGTTCTTC
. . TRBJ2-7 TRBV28 CASSFLAREQYF TGTGCCAGCAGTTTCCTTGCCAGGGAGCAGTACTTC
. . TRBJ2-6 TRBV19 CASTPLTGSGLSSGANVLTF TGTGCCAGTACCCCCCTTACGGGGAGCGGGCTTTCCTCTGGGGCCAACGTCCTGACTTTC
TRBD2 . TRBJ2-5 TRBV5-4 CASSSPGLAGKETQYF TGTGCCAGCAGCTCTCCAGGACTAGCGGGAAAGGAGACCCAGTACTTC
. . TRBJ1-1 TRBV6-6 CASSTGNTEAFF TGTGCCAGCAGTACAGGGAACACTGAAGCTTTCTTT
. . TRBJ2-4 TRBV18 CASSPRDRKNIQYF TGTGCCAGCTCACCACGAGACAGGAAAAACATTCAGTACTTC
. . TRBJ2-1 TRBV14 CASSPGSGTWSEQFF TGTGCCAGCAGCCCAGGGTCCGGGACATGGAGTGAGCAGTTCTTC
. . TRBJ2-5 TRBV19 CASSPGNRRGGQETQYF TGTGCCAGTAGTCCCGGGAACAGACGGGGTGGGCAAGAGACCCAGTACTTC
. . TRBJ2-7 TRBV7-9 CASSQKRSWGYEQYF TGTGCCAGCAGCCAAAAGCGGAGTTGGGGCTACGAGCAGTACTTC
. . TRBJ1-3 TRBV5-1 CASSPQGSGNTIYF TGCGCCAGCAGCCCACAGGGTAGTGGAAACACCATATATTTT
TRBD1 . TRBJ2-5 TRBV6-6 CASSLQGETQYF TGTGCCAGCAGCCTACAGGGGGAGACCCAGTACTTC
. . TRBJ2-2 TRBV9 CASSVASTSDTGELFF TGTGCCAGCAGCGTAGCGTCAACAAGCGACACCGGGGAGCTGTTTTTT